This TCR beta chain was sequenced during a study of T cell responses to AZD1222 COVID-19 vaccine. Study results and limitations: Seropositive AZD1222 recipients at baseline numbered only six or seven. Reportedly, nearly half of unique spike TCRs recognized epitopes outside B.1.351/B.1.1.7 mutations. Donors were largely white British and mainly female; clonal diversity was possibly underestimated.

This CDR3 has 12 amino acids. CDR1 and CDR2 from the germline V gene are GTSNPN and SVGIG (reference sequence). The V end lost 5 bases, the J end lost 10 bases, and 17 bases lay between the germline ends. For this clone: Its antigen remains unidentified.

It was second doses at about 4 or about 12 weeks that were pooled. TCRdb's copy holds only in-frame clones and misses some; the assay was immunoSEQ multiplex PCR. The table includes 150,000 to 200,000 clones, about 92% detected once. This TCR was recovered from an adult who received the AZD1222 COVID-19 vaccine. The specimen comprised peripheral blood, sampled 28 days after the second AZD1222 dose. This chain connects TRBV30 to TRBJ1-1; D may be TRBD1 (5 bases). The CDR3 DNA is TGTGCCTGGGGGGGTCCCCTTCATGGAGCTTTCTTT. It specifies CAWGGPLHGAFF.